The T cell receptor beta chain under discussion was sequenced for a study of blood T cell repertoires in COVID-19. The authors' processing: Reference gene primers were amplified, and this amplification served to estimate nucleated cell counts. Data came from immunoSEQ multiplex PCR; TCRdb stores just in-frame clones and leaves some out. The V and J calls and clone size come from that table; D and trimming were worked out from the DNA. The profile shows about 120,000 clones, approximately 80% of them singletons. There are 18 residues in the CDR3. Germline CDR1 and CDR2: LGHNA and YNFKEQ. V was pared by 1 base and J by 2 bases, with 7 bases of the junction left unmatched.

The J gene is TRBJ2-3, the V gene TRBV4-2, with 12 bases matching TRBD2. Sequenced sample: peripheral blood. The sequence was obtained from a woman in her forties or fifties with acute or convalescent COVID-19. CDR3 residues: CASSQGSLAGGITDTQYF. DNA of the CDR3: TGTGCCAGCAGCCAAGGATCCCTAGCGGGGGGGATCACAGATACGCAGTATTTT.